One sample yielded the 28 T cell receptor beta chains listed below, sequenced in a study of control samples from healthy donors and cancer patients. Clones were read by immunoSEQ multiplex PCR, and TCRdb kept only the in-frame ones, dropping some. The sample lists about 140,000 clones; around 85% were seen once. The sample consisted of blood. The receptors stem from a woman aged 25 to 45 in good health.

The chain couples TRBV29-1 to TRBJ2-7; perhaps D is TRBD1 or TRBD2 (5 bases each). The length of the CDR3 is 12 residues. Trimming stripped 4 bases from V and 9 bases from J, with 16 bases between. Germline V gives CDR1 SQVTM, CDR2 ANQGSEA. CDR3 nucleotides: TGCAGCGTTGGGGACGGGGACGTGGGGCAGTACTTC. Amino acid sequence: CSVGDGDVGQYF.

The chain carries TRBV7-3 and TRBJ2-1; TRBD2 matches 8 bases. Trimming took 2 bases from V and 4 from J; bases not matched to a gene: 4. The CDR3 length is 15 residues. Germline assignment: CDR1 SGHTA and CDR2 FQGTGA. CDR3 protein: CASSLGLAGYNEQFF. Written as DNA, the CDR3 is TGTGCCAGCAGCTTAGGGCTAGCGGGTTACAATGAGCAGTTCTTC.

This chain connects TRBV3-1 (or the pseudogene TRBV3-2) to TRBJ2-7; D unclear. The CDR3 spans 14 residues. Trimming took off 0 bases at V and 2 bases at J, with 8 bases between the two ends. Germline values: CDR1 LGHDT, CDR2 YNNKEL (reference sequence). The CDR3 DNA reads as TGTGCCAGCAGCCAAGATTTGTGGCCCTACGAGCAGTACTTC. It codes for CASSQDLWPYEQYF.

This rearrangement joins TRBV3-1 (or the pseudogene TRBV3-2) to TRBJ1-2; TRBD1 aligns across 8 bases. Germline CDR1 and CDR2: LGHDT and YNNKEL (reference sequence). Trimming removed 4 bases from V and 4 bases from J; junction bases left unmatched: 11. CDR3 size: 16 residues. The CDR3 DNA is TGTGCCAGCAGCCCCGCGGCGGGACAGGAATTCTATGGCTACACCTTC. This translates into CASSPAAGQEFYGYTF.

V is TRBV28 and J is TRBJ1-3, with TRBD1 identical over 7 bases. The CDR3 is 16 amino acids. The V gene's germline CDR1 is MDHEN and CDR2 SYDVKM. V was clipped by 5 bases and J by 2 bases; unmatched bases: 9. The DNA of the CDR3 is TGTGCCAGCAGTATAACAGGGGAAACAACTGGAAACACCATATATTTT. As protein: CASSITGETTGNTIYF.

This clone was recorded only once. The rearrangement links TRBV7-9 to TRBJ1-1; D is unresolved. CDR1 is SEHNR and CDR2 is FQNEAQ in the germline V gene (reference sequence). V was trimmed by 0 bases and J by 5 bases, leaving 7 bases between them. The CDR3 loop spans 13 amino acids. In DNA, the CDR3 is TGTGCCAGCAGCTTAGCTGCTGGGACTGAAGCTTTCTTT. As protein: CASSLAAGTEAFF.

A single count supports this clone. This chain links TRBV19 with TRBJ2-5, with D perhaps TRBD2 (6 bases). Per the germline V gene, CDR1 is LNHDA and CDR2 is SQIVND (reference sequence). Trimming cost V 1 base and J 1 base, with 13 bases left between them. The CDR3 totals 16 residues. The CDR3 DNA follows: TGTGCCAGTAGTATAGGTGGGGCAGCGGGCCAAGAGACCCAGTACTTC. Translated, it gives CASSIGGAAGQETQYF.

J is TRBJ2-1 and V is TRBV28, with 10 bases that match TRBD2. The CDR3 is 16 residues long. The germline V gene encodes CDR1 MDHEN and CDR2 SYDVKM. The V segment lost 5 bases and the J segment 4 bases; nucleotides outside the gene matches: 8. CDR3 residues: CASSRPIAGGYNEQFF. The CDR3 DNA is TGTGCCAGCAGTCGCCCCATAGCGGGAGGTTACAATGAGCAGTTCTTC.

The genes are TRBV9 and TRBJ2-5; 7 bases line up with TRBD1. Germline trimming cut 3 bases from V and 2 bases from J; bases unmatched to any gene: 10. Looked up from germline, CDR1 is SGDLS and CDR2 is YYNGEE. This CDR3 comprises 16 residues. Here the CDR3 reads CASSEWDGTAQETQYF. In DNA, the CDR3 is TGTGCCAGCAGCGAGTGGGACGGGACAGCTCAAGAGACCCAGTACTTC.

V is TRBV6-5 and J is TRBJ1-5; D is unclear. CDR1 and CDR2 from the germline V gene are MNHEY and SVGAGI. Deletions cut 8 bases from V and 3 bases from J, with 8 bases between. The CDR3 consists of 12 residues. CDR3 sequence reads: CASGKDNQPQHF. Here the CDR3 DNA reads TGTGCCAGCGGGAAGGACAATCAGCCCCAGCATTTT.

The chain recombines TRBV27 with TRBJ2-3; D gene uncertain. Germline CDR1 and CDR2: MNHEY and SMNVEV (reference sequence). This CDR3 has 11 residues. V was trimmed by 3 bases and J by 5 bases, leaving 3 bases between them. Written as DNA, the CDR3 is TGTGCCAGCAGTTTTAGAGATACGCAGTATTTT. It is translated as CASSFRDTQYF.

This clone was observed a few times. CDR3 coding DNA: TGTGCCAGCAGTTCCGCCCATGAGCAGTTCTTC. It specifies CASSSAHEQFF. This chain links TRBV6-6 with TRBJ2-1; unclear D gene. CDR1 is MNHNY and CDR2 is SVGAGI in the germline V gene (reference sequence). This CDR3 region has 11 residues. V lost 4 bases and J 8 bases, leaving 6 bases between the germline ends.

This clone was found a few times. The rearrangement links TRBV28 to TRBJ2-7; possible D gene TRBD1, 6 bases. V gave up 3 bases and J gave up 6 bases, with 15 bases separating them. The CDR3 consists of 14 residues. Germline loops: CDR1 MDHEN, CDR2 SYDVKM. DNA of the CDR3: TGTGCCAGCAGTTTCGGCAGGGGTTATGGCGAGCAGTACTTC. This encodes CASSFGRGYGEQYF.

J is TRBJ2-7 and V is TRBV4-1; D call uncertain. This CDR3 is 13 amino acids long. The V end was cut by 2 bases, the J end by 5 bases, with 10 bases between. Germline-derived CDR1 and CDR2 are MGHRA and YSYEKL. CDR3 nucleotides: TGCGCCAGCAGCCAATATTCAGAGGACGAGCAGTACTTC. Amino acid sequence: CASSQYSEDEQYF.

The genes are TRBV24-1 and TRBJ1-1, with D tentatively TRBD1 (5 bases). Germline V gene lookup returns CDR1 KGHDR and CDR2 SFDVKD. V lost 5 bases, J lost 8 bases, and 14 bases lay in between. The CDR3 length is 13 residues. The chain's CDR3 is CATSGISGGEAFF. As DNA, the CDR3 is TGTGCCACCAGTGGGATATCCGGGGGAGAAGCTTTCTTT.

The chain joins TRBV23-1 to TRBJ1-1; 9 nucleotides line up with TRBD1. TRBV23-1 belongs to the ORF category, with a function that is uncertain. V lost 7 bases and J lost 4; bases outside the gene matches: 7. This CDR3 is 14 amino acids long. This CDR3 reads CASKNRGLRTEAFF. The CDR3 DNA reads TGCGCCAGCAAAAACAGGGGGCTCCGCACTGAAGCTTTCTTT.

The chain has TRBV5-5 and TRBJ2-6; D uncertain. Germline V gene sequence: CDR1 SGHKS, CDR2 YYEKEE (reference sequence). This CDR3 has 18 residues. Between the trimmed V and J ends, which lost 1 base and 0 bases, there was a span of 14 bases. The chain's CDR3 is CASSLYLSASSGANVLTF. In DNA, the CDR3 is TGTGCCAGCAGCTTGTATTTGAGCGCCAGCTCTGGGGCCAACGTCCTGACTTTC.

With respect to this clone: Distinct nucleotide sequences in the sample also encode this CDR3. The chain links TRBV3-1 (or the pseudogene TRBV3-2) to TRBJ2-7; no clear D gene. Trimming stripped 1 base from V and 3 bases from J, with 4 bases between. The germline CDR1 and CDR2 sequences are LGHDT and YNNKEL (reference sequence). The CDR3 contains 12 residues. The CDR3 loop is CASSQVGYEQYF. Here the CDR3 DNA reads TGTGCCAGCAGCCAAGTCGGCTACGAGCAGTACTTC.

The chain carries TRBV18 and TRBJ1-3; 8 bases map to TRBD1. V lost 3 bases to trimming and J lost 0 bases; unmatched junction nucleotides: 4. Germline CDR1 and CDR2: KGHSH and LQKENI. The CDR3 totals 16 residues. CDR3 nucleotides: TGTGCCAGCTCACCGGACAGGGCCCACTCTGGAAACACCATATATTTT. This translates into CASSPDRAHSGNTIYF.

This chain connects TRBV28 to TRBJ2-6; 11 bases match TRBD1. Germline V gene lookup returns CDR1 MDHEN and CDR2 SYDVKM. Trimming at V came to 2 bases and at J to 4 bases, leaving 7 bases not matched to a gene. This CDR3 region has 18 residues. The CDR3 nucleotides are TGTGCCAGCAGTTTACTCGGACAGGGGGCGCCGGGGGCCAACGTCCTGACTTTC. Amino acids: CASSLLGQGAPGANVLTF.

V and J are TRBV9 and TRBJ2-7; the D is unclear. V was pared by 0 bases and J by 2 bases, with 15 bases between. This CDR3 is 16 amino acids long. The germline V gene has CDR1 SGDLS and CDR2 YYNGEE. The CDR3 sequence: CASSVVGSLIPYEQYF. The CDR3 DNA reads TGTGCCAGCAGCGTAGTGGGCAGCCTCATTCCCTACGAGCAGTACTTC.

CDR3 amino acids: CASSEEAGTEAFF. CDR3 nucleotides: TGTGCCAGCAGTGAGGAGGCTGGGACTGAAGCTTTCTTT. The chain uses TRBV6-4 and TRBJ1-1; D remains unclear. The V gene lost 3 bases and the J gene lost 5 bases, with 10 bases spanning the gap. This CDR3 is built from 13 residues. Germline V gene data show CDR1 as MRHNA and CDR2 as SNTAGT.

This clone was recorded a few times. The rearrangement uses TRBV18 and TRBJ2-3; D perhaps matches TRBD2 (6 bases). This CDR3 contains 15 residues. Germline CDR1 KGHSH, CDR2 LQKENI. Trimming pared 6 bases from V and 0 bases from J, leaving 13 bases between. CDR3 in amino acids: CASSPSVLSTDTQYF. CDR3 nucleotide sequence: TGTGCCAGCTCTCCTAGCGTATTAAGCACAGATACGCAGTATTTT.

The chain couples TRBV11-2 to TRBJ1-1, with 8 positions matching TRBD1. Germline loops: CDR1 SGHAT, CDR2 FQNNGV. Unmatched junction bases numbered 5, after V lost 3 bases and J lost 5 bases. This CDR3 is 14 amino acids long. Here the CDR3 reads CASSFQGALTEAFF. CDR3 DNA: TGTGCCAGCAGCTTTCAGGGGGCGCTTACTGAAGCTTTCTTT.

The chain has TRBV10-3 and TRBJ2-1; maybe TRBD2 (6 bases). Germline V gene data show CDR1 as ENHRY and CDR2 as SYGVKD. Trimming took off 8 bases at V and 0 bases at J, with 14 bases between the two ends. The CDR3 loop spans 15 amino acids. The CDR3 spells CAIGPGLSSYNEQFF. In nucleotides, the CDR3 is TGTGCCATCGGTCCTGGACTAAGCTCCTACAATGAGCAGTTCTTC.

The J gene is TRBJ2-2, the V gene TRBV5-1; no reliable D call. Trimming removed 5 bases from V and 2 bases from J, with 13 bases in between. The CDR3 covers 15 residues. Germline-derived CDR1 and CDR2 are SGHRS and YFSETQ. The CDR3 loop reads CASRQQGDNTGELFF. The CDR3 DNA follows: TGCGCCAGCAGGCAACAAGGAGATAACACCGGGGAGCTGTTTTTT.

V gene TRBV4-2 combines with J gene TRBJ1-3, with D unresolved. The CDR3 consists of 18 residues. V gave up 0 bases and J gave up 0 bases, with 15 bases separating them. Germline V gives CDR1 LGHNA, CDR2 YNFKEQ. CDR3 in amino acids: CASSQDWAVGSSGNTIYF. CDR3 coding DNA: TGTGCCAGCAGCCAAGATTGGGCTGTGGGGAGCTCTGGAAACACCATATATTTT.

This sequence joins TRBV5-4 and TRBJ1-2; TRBD1 aligns across 8 bases. After removal of 0 bases from V and 8 bases from J, the junction contained 6 bases not matched to a gene. The CDR3 is 14 amino acids. CDR1 and CDR2 (germline): SGHNT, YYREEE (reference sequence). DNA for the CDR3: TGTGCCAGCAGCTTGGACAGGGGGGTAGGGGGCTACACCTTC. This translates into CASSLDRGVGGYTF.